This T cell receptor (beta chain) originates from a study of T cell changes during pregnancy in multiple sclerosis (dated by TCRdb to 2018 to 2020). Looking at the study overall: In women with multiple sclerosis, the researchers looked at how the T cell repertoire shifted as pregnancy progressed.

Libraries were made using the immunoSEQ multiplex PCR assay. The table comes from immuneACCESS by way of TCRdb, which keeps in-frame sequences with V and J called. Part of the clones is missing from these tables; in studies checked, under half for an unresolved V gene and the rest for unknown reasons. Across this sample there are tens of thousands of clones, with 93% seen only once. The ten most abundant clones make up under 2% of the sample. Via the germline V gene, CDR1 is ENHRY and CDR2 SYGVKD. The cysteine opens and the phenylalanine closes a CDR3 of 12 amino acids. The CDR3 DNA has 36 bases and is translated from base 1. Unmatched junction bases come to 3, with V trimmed by 6 bases and J by 5 bases. This clone was seen just once. Its binding antigen is unknown. No much larger clone is present one base from it, and per-base qualities are unavailable.

This sample comprised peripheral blood, obtained after pregnancy. The TCR was taken from a female donor with multiple sclerosis, enrolled in a pregnancy study. This chain is built from TRBV10-3 and TRBJ2-7; the junction holds 8 bases that match TRBD1. The CDR3 here reads CAISSTGDEQYF. In nucleotides, the sequence is TGTGCCATCAGCTCGACAGGGGACGAGCAGTACTTC.